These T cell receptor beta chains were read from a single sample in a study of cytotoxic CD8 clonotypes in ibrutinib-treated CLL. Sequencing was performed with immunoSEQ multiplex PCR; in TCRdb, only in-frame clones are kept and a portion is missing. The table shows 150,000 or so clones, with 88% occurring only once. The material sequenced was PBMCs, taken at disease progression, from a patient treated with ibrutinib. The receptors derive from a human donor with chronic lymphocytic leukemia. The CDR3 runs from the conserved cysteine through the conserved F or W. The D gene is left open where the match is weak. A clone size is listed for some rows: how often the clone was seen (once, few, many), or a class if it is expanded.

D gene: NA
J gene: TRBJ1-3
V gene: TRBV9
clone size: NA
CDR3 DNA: TGTGCCAGCAGCGCCCTCGGGGAAAGAGTTGGAAACACCATATATTTT
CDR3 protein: CASSALGERVGNTIYF

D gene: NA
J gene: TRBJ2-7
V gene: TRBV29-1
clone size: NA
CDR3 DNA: TGCAGCGTTGCCCGCAGGGAAGCCTACGAGCAGTACTTC
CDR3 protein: CSVARREAYEQYF

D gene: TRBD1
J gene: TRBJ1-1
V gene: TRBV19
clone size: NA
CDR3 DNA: TGTGCCAGTAGTATAACCCCCTCTGGACAGGGAAGAACTGAAGCTTTCTTT
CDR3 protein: CASSITPSGQGRTEAFF

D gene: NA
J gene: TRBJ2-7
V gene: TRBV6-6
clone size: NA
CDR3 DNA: TGTGCCAGCAGTTACTCGCCGGGTTTCTCCCTATACGAGCAGTACTTC
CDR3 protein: CASSYSPGFSLYEQYF

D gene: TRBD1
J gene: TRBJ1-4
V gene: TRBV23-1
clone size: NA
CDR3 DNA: TGCGCCAGCAGTTCAAACAACGGGACAGGGGGCCCGTGGGAAAAACTGTTTTTT
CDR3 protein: CASSSNNGTGGPWEKLFF

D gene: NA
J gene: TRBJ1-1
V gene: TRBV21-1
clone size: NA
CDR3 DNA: TGTGCCAGCAGCAGTATTGAAGCTTTCTTT
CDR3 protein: CASSSIEAFF

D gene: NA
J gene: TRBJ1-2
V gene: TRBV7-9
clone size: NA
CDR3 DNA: TGTGCCAGCAGCCAGAGGAGGGGACATGGCTACACCTTC
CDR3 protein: CASSQRRGHGYTF

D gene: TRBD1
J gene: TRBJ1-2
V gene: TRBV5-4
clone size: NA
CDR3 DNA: TGTGCCAGCAGGACAGGGGAAAACTATGGCTACACCTTC
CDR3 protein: CASRTGENYGYTF

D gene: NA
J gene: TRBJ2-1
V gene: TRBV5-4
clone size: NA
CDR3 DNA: TGTGCCAGCAGCTCGGCTGGTTGGGCTTACAATGAGCAGTTCTTC
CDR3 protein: CASSSAGWAYNEQFF

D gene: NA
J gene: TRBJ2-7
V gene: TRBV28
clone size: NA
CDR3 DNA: TGTGCCAGCACCAAAGGTGTTTGGCGGGAAGACTACGAGCAGTACTTC
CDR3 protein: CASTKGVWREDYEQYF

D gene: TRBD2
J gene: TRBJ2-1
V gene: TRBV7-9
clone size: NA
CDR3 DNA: TGTGCCAGCAGCGCGGTTGAGGGACTAGGGGCCTACAATGAGCAGTTCTTC
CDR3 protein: CASSAVEGLGAYNEQFF

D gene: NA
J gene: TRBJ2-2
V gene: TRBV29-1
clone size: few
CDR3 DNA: TGCAGCGTTGTAAGAGGGCAGTCGAACACCGGGGAGCTGTTTTTT
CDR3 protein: CSVVRGQSNTGELFF

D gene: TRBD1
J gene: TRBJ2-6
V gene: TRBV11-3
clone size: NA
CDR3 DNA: TGTGCCAGCAGCTCCCGGGACAGGGGTTCTGGGGCCAACGTCCTGACTTTC
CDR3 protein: CASSSRDRGSGANVLTF

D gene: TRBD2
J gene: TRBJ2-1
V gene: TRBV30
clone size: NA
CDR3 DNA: TGTGCCTGGAGAATATTAGCGGGAGGGCCGGGCAATGAGCAGTTCTTC
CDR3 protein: CAWRILAGGPGNEQFF

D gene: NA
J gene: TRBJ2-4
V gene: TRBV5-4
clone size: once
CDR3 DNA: TGTGCCAGCAGTTCCCAGGGGGCCAAAAACATTCAGTACTTC
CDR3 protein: CASSSQGAKNIQYF

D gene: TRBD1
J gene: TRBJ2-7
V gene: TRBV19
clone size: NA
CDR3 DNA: TGTGCCAGTTCTTTAATCGATAGGGGGCCCGTCTACGAGCAGTACTTC
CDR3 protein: CASSLIDRGPVYEQYF

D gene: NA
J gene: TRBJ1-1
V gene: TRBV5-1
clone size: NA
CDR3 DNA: TGCGCCAGCAGCTTGGGGTCGGATGGCCCTGAAGCTTTCTTT
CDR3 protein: CASSLGSDGPEAFF

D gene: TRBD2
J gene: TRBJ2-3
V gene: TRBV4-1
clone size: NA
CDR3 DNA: TGCGCCAGCAGCCAAGGACTAGCGGGAGGTGGCACAGATACGCAGTATTTT
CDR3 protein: CASSQGLAGGGTDTQYF

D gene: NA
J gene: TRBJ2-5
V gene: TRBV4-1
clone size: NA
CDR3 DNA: TGCGCCAGCAGCCAAGTTTCGACAGCGACGCAAGAGACCCAGTACTTC
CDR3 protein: CASSQVSTATQETQYF

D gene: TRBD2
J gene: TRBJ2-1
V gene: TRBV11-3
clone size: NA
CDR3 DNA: TGTGCCAGCAGCTACTCAGCGGGAGTCGGTGAGCAGTTCTTC
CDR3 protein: CASSYSAGVGEQFF

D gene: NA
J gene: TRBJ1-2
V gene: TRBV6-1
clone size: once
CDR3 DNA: TGTGCCAGCAGCCGGACAGAGCTTAACTATGGCTACACCTTC
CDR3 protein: CASSRTELNYGYTF

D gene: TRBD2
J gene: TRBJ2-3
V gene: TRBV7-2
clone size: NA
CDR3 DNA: TGTGCCAGCGGGTTAGCGGCCGGGGGGGCAGATACGCAGTATTTT
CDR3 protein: CASGLAAGGADTQYF

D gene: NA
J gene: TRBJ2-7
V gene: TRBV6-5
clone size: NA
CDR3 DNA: TGTGCCAGCAGACCCCCCGGCGGCTACGAGCAGTACTTC
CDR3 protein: CASRPPGGYEQYF

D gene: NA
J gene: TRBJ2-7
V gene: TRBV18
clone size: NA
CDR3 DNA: TGTGCCAGCTTGATGGATATCTCAGGGGCCGACGAGCAGTACTTC
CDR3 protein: CASLMDISGADEQYF

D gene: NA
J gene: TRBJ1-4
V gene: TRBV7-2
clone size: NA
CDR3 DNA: TGTGCCAGCAGCTTAGTTTGGGGAACTAATGAAAAACTGTTTTTT
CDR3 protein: CASSLVWGTNEKLFF

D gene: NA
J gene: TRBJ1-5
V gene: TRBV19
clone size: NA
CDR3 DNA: TGTGCCAGTAGTTATCTGGGGACCTCGAGTAATCAGCCCCAGCATTTT
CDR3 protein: CASSYLGTSSNQPQHF

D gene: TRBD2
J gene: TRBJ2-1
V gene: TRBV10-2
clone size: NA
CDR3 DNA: TGCGCCAGCAGTGTCCCCGGGAGGGAGCAGTTCTTC
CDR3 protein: CASSVPGREQFF

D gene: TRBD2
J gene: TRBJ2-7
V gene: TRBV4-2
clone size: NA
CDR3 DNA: TGTGCCAGCAGCCAAGAAAGGGGAACTAGCGGGGCCCTCTTAGAGCAGTACTTC
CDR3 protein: CASSQERGTSGALLEQYF

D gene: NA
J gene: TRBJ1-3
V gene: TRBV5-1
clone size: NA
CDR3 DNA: TGCGCCAGCAGCTTGGACAGTTCCCCAGGAAACACCATATATTTT
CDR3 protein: CASSLDSSPGNTIYF

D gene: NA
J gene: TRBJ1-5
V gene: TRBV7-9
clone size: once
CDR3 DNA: TGTGCCAGCAGCTCGGGGGGACAATATAGCAATCAGCCCCAGCATTTT
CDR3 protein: CASSSGGQYSNQPQHF

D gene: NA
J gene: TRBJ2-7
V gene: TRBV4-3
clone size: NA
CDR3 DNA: TGCGCCAGCAGCCAAGAGTACACGACCTACGAGCAGTACTTC
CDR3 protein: CASSQEYTTYEQYF

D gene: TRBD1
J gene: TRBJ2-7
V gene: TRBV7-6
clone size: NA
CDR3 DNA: TGTGCCAGCAGCTCAAATGAGGGACAGGGCTACGAGCAGTACTTC
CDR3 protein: CASSSNEGQGYEQYF

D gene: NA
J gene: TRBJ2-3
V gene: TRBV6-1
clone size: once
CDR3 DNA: TGTGCCAGCAGTCCCCCAGGAGTGCATACGCAGTATTTT
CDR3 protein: CASSPPGVHTQYF

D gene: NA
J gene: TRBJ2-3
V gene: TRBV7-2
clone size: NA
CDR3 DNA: TGTGCCAGCAGCTTCACAGATACGCAGTATTTT
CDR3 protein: CASSFTDTQYF

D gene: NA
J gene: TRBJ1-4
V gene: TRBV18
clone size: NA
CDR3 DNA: TGTGCCAGCTCACCAGGGGGTCTGGCTAATGAAAAACTGTTTTTT
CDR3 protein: CASSPGGLANEKLFF

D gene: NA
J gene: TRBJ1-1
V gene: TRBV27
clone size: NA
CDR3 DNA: TGTGCCAGCAGTTTATTAGCAGGTATCATGAACACTGAAGCTTTCTTT
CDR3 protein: CASSLLAGIMNTEAFF

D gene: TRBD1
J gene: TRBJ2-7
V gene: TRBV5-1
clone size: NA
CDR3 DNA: TGCGCCAGCAGCTTGACAGGGGGCGAGCAGTACTTC
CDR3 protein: CASSLTGGEQYF

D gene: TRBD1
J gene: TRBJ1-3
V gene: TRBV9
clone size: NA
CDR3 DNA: TGTGCCAGCAGCCCTCGGGACAGGGTCAACACCATATATTTT
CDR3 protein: CASSPRDRVNTIYF

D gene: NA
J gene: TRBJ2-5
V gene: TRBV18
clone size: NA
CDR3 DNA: TGTGCCAGCTCACCATTGGGACGACAGGAGACCCAGTACTTC
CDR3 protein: CASSPLGRQETQYF

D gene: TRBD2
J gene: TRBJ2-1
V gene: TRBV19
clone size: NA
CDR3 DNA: TGTGCCAGCAGCTCTACTACTAGCGGCTCCTACAATGAGCAGTTCTTC
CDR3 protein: CASSSTTSGSYNEQFF

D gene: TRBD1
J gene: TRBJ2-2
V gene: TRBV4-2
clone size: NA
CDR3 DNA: TGTGCCAGCAGCCGCGTTGGGACAGCAAAACCCACCGGGGAGCTGTTTTTT
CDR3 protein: CASSRVGTAKPTGELFF

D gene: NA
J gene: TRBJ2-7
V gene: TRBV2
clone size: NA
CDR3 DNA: TGTGCCAGCAGTGTCTACGAGCAGTACTTC
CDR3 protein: CASSVYEQYF

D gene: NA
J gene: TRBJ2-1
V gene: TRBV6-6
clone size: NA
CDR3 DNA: TGTGCCAGCAGTTACGGGGATGCGCTCTACAATGAGCAGTTCTTC
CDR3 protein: CASSYGDALYNEQFF

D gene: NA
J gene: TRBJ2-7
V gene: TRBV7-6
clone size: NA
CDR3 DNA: TGTGCCAGCACCCCAGGGGCTAGCGGACTTGCCTACGAGCAGTACTTC
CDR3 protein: CASTPGASGLAYEQYF

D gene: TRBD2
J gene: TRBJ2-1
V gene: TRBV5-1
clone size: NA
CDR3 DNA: TGCGCCAGCAGCCTCCCCCGGGGGGGGAGCTCCTACAATGAGCAGTTCTTC
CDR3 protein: CASSLPRGGSSYNEQFF

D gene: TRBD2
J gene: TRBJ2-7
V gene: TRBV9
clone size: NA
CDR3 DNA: TGTGCCAGCAGCGTAAGTGCGGGAGGCTCTAAGGCCGAGCAGTACTTC
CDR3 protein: CASSVSAGGSKAEQYF

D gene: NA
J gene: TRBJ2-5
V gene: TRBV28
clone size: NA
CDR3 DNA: TGTGCCAGCAGTTTAATCGATCTGTGGGGTCCGGAGACCCAGTACTTC
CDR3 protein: CASSLIDLWGPETQYF

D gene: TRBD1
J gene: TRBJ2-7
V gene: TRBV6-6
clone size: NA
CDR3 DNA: TGTGCCAGCAGTTACTCGGCTCCGGGACAGAACTACGAGCAGTACTTC
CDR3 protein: CASSYSAPGQNYEQYF

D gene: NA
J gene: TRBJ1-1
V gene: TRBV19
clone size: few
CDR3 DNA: TGTGCCAGTAGTATACAGGGTTTTACTGAAGCTTTCTTT
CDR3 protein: CASSIQGFTEAFF

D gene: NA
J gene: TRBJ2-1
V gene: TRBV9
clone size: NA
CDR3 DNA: TGTGCCAGCAGCGTAGAGGGGAGACCCGGGAATGAGCAGTTCTTC
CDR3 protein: CASSVEGRPGNEQFF